Listed below are T cell receptor beta chains from one sample, sequenced in a study of T cell responses to AZD1222 COVID-19 vaccine. Assay used: immunoSEQ multiplex PCR; TCRdb lists only in-frame clones, some missing. Here the sample spans some 180,000 clones, 92% being singletons. The material was peripheral blood, obtained on day 0 of AZD1222 vaccination. All receptors derive from an adult in good health. Both conserved end residues are part of each CDR3. Each record gives: CDR3 length, clone size, V gene, D gene, J gene, CDR3 protein, CDR3 DNA. The D gene is left open where the match is weak. Clone size is shown for a subset of rows, as once, few, many or a class of expanded clone.

13	once	TRBV4-1	-	TRBJ2-3	CASSPASIDTQYF	TGCGCCAGCAGCCCCGCGAGCATAGATACGCAGTATTTT
14	-	TRBV5-1	-	TRBJ2-2	CASSPIGGTGELFF	TGCGCCAGCAGCCCTATCGGGGGTACCGGGGAGCTGTTTTTT
13	-	TRBV12-3/TRBV12-4	TRBD1	TRBJ1-5	CASSTTGVRPQHF	TGTGCCAGCAGTACAACAGGGGTTCGGCCCCAGCATTTT
16	-	TRBV28	TRBD2	TRBJ2-3	CASSSRGGGAPDTQYF	TGTGCCAGCAGTTCCAGAGGCGGGGGGGCCCCAGATACGCAGTATTTT
11	-	TRBV20-1	-	TRBJ1-2	CSVMEARGYTF	TGCAGTGTGATGGAGGCCCGTGGCTACACCTTC
14	-	TRBV13	-	TRBJ2-7	CASSGGPKGYEQYF	TGTGCCAGCAGCGGGGGACCAAAGGGCTACGAGCAGTACTTC
16	-	TRBV7-8	-	TRBJ2-7	CASSPLPSPTEYEQYF	TGTGCCAGCAGCCCGCTACCGTCTCCAACGGAGTACGAGCAGTACTTC
14	-	TRBV6-5	-	TRBJ1-6	CASRSELGDSPLHF	TGTGCCAGCAGAAGCGAGTTAGGCGATTCACCCCTCCACTTT
17	-	TRBV4-2	-	TRBJ1-3	CASSQDQASISGNTIYF	TGTGCCAGCAGCCAAGATCAGGCTTCAATCTCTGGAAACACCATATATTTT
15	once	TRBV6-2/TRBV6-3	TRBD1	TRBJ2-7	CASSSGQGGSYEQYF	TGTGCCAGCAGCAGCGGACAGGGGGGAAGCTACGAGCAGTACTTC
14	-	TRBV10-1	-	TRBJ2-3	CASSSGSGGGTQYF	TGCGCCAGCAGTTCCGGGAGCGGTGGGGGTACGCAGTATTTT
15	-	TRBV7-8	-	TRBJ1-1	CASSPSRTSNTEAFF	TGTGCCAGCAGCCCGAGCCGGACATCAAACACTGAAGCTTTCTTT
15	-	TRBV19	TRBD1	TRBJ2-1	CASRIRDSPGNEQFF	TGTGCCAGTAGGATCCGGGACAGCCCGGGCAATGAGCAGTTCTTC
15	-	TRBV5-1	TRBD1	TRBJ1-3	CASSLVGTVGDTIYF	TGCGCCAGCAGCTTGGTGGGGACAGTAGGAGACACCATATATTTT
13	-	TRBV11-2	TRBD1	TRBJ1-2	CASSEGQRYGYTF	TGTGCCAGCAGCGAGGGACAGAGATATGGCTACACCTTC
14	-	TRBV5-1	TRBD1	TRBJ1-2	CASYPGQAYYGYTF	TGCGCCAGCTATCCGGGACAGGCGTACTATGGCTACACCTTC
14	-	TRBV10-3	-	TRBJ1-5	CAISRGAGNQPQHF	TGTGCCATCAGTCGGGGGGCAGGCAATCAGCCCCAGCATTTT
15	-	TRBV7-3	-	TRBJ1-3	CASSLSEGSGNTIYF	TGTGCCAGCAGCTTAAGCGAGGGATCGGGAAACACCATATATTTT
13	-	TRBV4-3	-	TRBJ2-4	CASSQDLGYGLNF	TGCGCCAGCAGCCAAGATCTCGGGTACGGCCTTAACTTC
14	few	TRBV6-5	TRBD1	TRBJ1-2	CASRGGQGYYGYTF	TGTGCCAGCAGGGGGGGACAGGGGTACTATGGCTACACCTTC
14	-	TRBV3-1/TRBV3-2	-	TRBJ1-1	CASSQGNGIAEAFF	TGTGCCAGCAGCCAAGGCAATGGGATCGCTGAAGCTTTCTTT
16	-	TRBV15	-	TRBJ1-5	CATSRERVVSNQPQHF	TGTGCCACCAGCAGAGAGAGGGTAGTCAGCAATCAGCCCCAGCATTTT
15	-	TRBV5-5	TRBD1	TRBJ1-2	CASSQAGDRGYGYTF	TGTGCCAGCAGCCAAGCCGGGGACAGGGGCTATGGCTACACCTTC
13	-	TRBV7-2	-	TRBJ1-6	CASSQSGNSPLHF	TGTGCCAGCAGTCAATCCGGAAATTCACCCCTCCACTTT
22	-	TRBV6-6	-	TRBJ2-5	CASSRTNKRPSTSILAGKTQYF	-
13	once	TRBV7-2	-	TRBJ2-5	CASSRSGVETQYF	TGTGCCAGCAGTAGAAGTGGGGTGGAGACCCAGTACTTC
14	-	TRBV7-9	-	TRBJ1-4	CASSDHRVWEKLFF	TGTGCCAGCAGCGACCACAGGGTTTGGGAAAAACTGTTTTTT
16	-	TRBV4-2	-	TRBJ1-4	CASSQGFKQNNEKLFF	TGTGCCAGCAGCCAAGGGTTTAAGCAGAATAATGAAAAACTGTTTTTT
14	-	TRBV3-1/TRBV3-2	-	TRBJ2-1	CASSQLTLYNEQFF	TGTGCCAGCAGCCAATTAACCCTCTACAATGAGCAGTTCTTC
19	once	TRBV3-1/TRBV3-2	-	TRBJ1-3	CASSQIGALLGSSGNTIYF	TGTGCCAGCAGCCAAATTGGGGCGCTTCTGGGGTCCTCTGGAAACACCATATATTTT
14	-	TRBV11-2	-	TRBJ2-5	CASSLAGTQETQYF	TGTGCCAGCAGCTTAGCAGGGACTCAAGAGACCCAGTACTTC
13	-	TRBV3-1/TRBV3-2	TRBD1	TRBJ2-7	CASSPGQDYEQYF	TGTGCCAGCAGCCCTGGACAGGACTACGAGCAGTACTTC
10	-	TRBV20-1	-	TRBJ1-5	CSALSGPQHF	TGCAGTGCGCTCAGTGGGCCCCAGCATTTT
14	once	TRBV6-5	TRBD1	TRBJ2-5	CASRDDRGRETQYF	TGTGCCAGCAGGGATGACAGGGGGCGGGAGACCCAGTACTTC
15	-	TRBV2	-	TRBJ2-7	CASSEEGESSYEQYF	TGTGCCAGCAGTGAAGAGGGGGAGAGCTCCTACGAGCAGTACTTC
15	few	TRBV6-5	TRBD1	TRBJ2-7	CASSYTFQTGREQYF	TGTGCCAGCAGTTACACATTCCAGACAGGGAGAGAGCAGTACTTC